Shown below are 17 T cell receptor beta chains from a single sample sequenced in a study of T cells in localized non-small cell lung cancer. The table came from immunoSEQ multiplex PCR; TCRdb's copy has only in-frame clones and leaves some out. The data contain some 25,000 clones, around 88% of them singletons. This specimen was peripheral blood mononuclear cells, taken before any cancer treatment. The receptors here all came from a woman aged 40-69 years with stage III lung adenocarcinoma.

This clone showed up just a few times. The chain is built from TRBV29-1 and TRBJ2-3; the D gene is possibly TRBD1 (5 bases). The length of the CDR3 is 13 residues. V was pared by 4 bases and J by 0 bases, with 8 bases between. CDR1 SQVTM and CDR2 ANQGSEA come from the germline V gene. The CDR3 reads CSVGQGSTDTQYF. The CDR3 DNA is TGCAGCGTTGGTCAGGGAAGCACAGATACGCAGTATTTT.

The chain combines TRBV2 with TRBJ1-1; D is uncertain. The CDR3 covers 13 residues. V was trimmed by 7 bases and J by 1 base, leaving 10 bases between them. Germline lookup yields CDR1 SNHLY and CDR2 FYNNEI. CDR3 in amino acids: CASTRFENTEAFF. DNA for the CDR3: TGTGCCAGCACACGGTTCGAGAACACTGAAGCTTTCTTT.

The V and J genes are TRBV2 and TRBJ1-5, with no clear D. V gave up 8 bases and J gave up 0 bases, with 8 bases separating them. Looked up from germline, CDR1 is SNHLY and CDR2 is FYNNEI. The CDR3 length is 13 residues. CDR3 DNA sequence: TGTGCCAGCGGGAGAATTAGCAATCAGCCCCAGCATTTT. Protein sequence: CASGRISNQPQHF.

The rearrangement joins TRBV5-4 to TRBJ1-1; D is perhaps TRBD1 (5 bases). Germline assignment: CDR1 SGHNT and CDR2 YYREEE (reference sequence). The CDR3 has 13 amino acids. V was trimmed by 0 bases and J by 5 bases, leaving 8 bases between them. The CDR3 is CASSLAGRTEAFF. The CDR3 DNA sequence: TGTGCCAGCAGCTTGGCAGGGAGGACTGAAGCTTTCTTT.

V gene TRBV2 combines with J gene TRBJ2-1; D may correspond to TRBD1 or TRBD2 (5 bases each). Trimming cost V 6 bases and J 2 bases, with 14 bases left between them. CDR3 length equals 15 residues. Germline values: CDR1 SNHLY, CDR2 FYNNEI. The CDR3 DNA follows: TGTGCCAGCAGAGGGGAGACTACGACCTACAATGAGCAGTTCTTC. Amino acids: CASRGETTTYNEQFF. Full variable domain (remainder filled in from reference TRBV2 and TRBJ2-1): EPEVTQTPSHQVTQMGQEVILRCVPISNHLYFYWYRQILGQKVEFLVSFYNNEISEKSEIFDDQFSVERPDGSNFTLKIRSTKLEDSAMYFCASRGETTTYNEQFFGPGTRLTVL.

The rearrangement uses TRBV27 and TRBJ2-7, with D possibly being TRBD1 (6 bases). This CDR3 contains 13 residues. Germline V gene lookup returns CDR1 MNHEY and CDR2 SMNVEV (reference sequence). Trimming left V 3 bases short and J 4 bases short, with 10 bases between. DNA for the CDR3: TGTGCCAGCAGTTTGAAACAGGGTTACGAGCAGTACTTC. Translating it yields CASSLKQGYEQYF.

The J gene is TRBJ2-3, the V gene TRBV5-8; 7 positions match TRBD1. This CDR3 is built from 15 residues. With V trimmed by 3 bases and J by 7 bases, 11 bases remained unmatched. The germline V gene has CDR1 SGHTS and CDR2 YDEGEE. The DNA for the CDR3 is TGTGCCAGCAGCTCCGTGGGCAGGGGGTTGAATACGCAGTATTTT. Translating gives CASSSVGRGLNTQYF.

V gene TRBV5-6 combines with J gene TRBJ1-6; D uncertain. Germline CDR1 and CDR2: SGHDT and YYEEEE. The CDR3 is 14 residues long. Between the trimmed V and J ends, which lost 1 base and 4 bases, there was a span of 6 bases. The CDR3 DNA is TGTGCCAGCAGCTTGAGTGTTTATAATTCACCCCTCCACTTT. Protein sequence: CASSLSVYNSPLHF.

The V and J genes are TRBV19 and TRBJ1-5; TRBD1 matches 8 bases. V gave up 7 bases and J gave up 1 base; unmatched junction bases: 6. Germline loops: CDR1 LNHDA, CDR2 SQIVND (reference sequence). The CDR3 is 15 residues long. CDR3 region: CASNEGQVSNQPQHF. Here the CDR3 DNA reads TGTGCCAGTAATGAGGGACAGGTGAGCAATCAGCCCCAGCATTTT. Complete variable domain (other parts from reference TRBV19 and TRBJ1-5): DGGITQSPKYLFRKEGQNVTLSCEQNLNHDAMYWYRQDPGQGLRLIYYSQIVNDFQKGDIAEGYSVSREKKESFPLTVTSAQKNPTAFYLCASNEGQVSNQPQHFGDGTRLSIL.

This chain joins TRBV11-2 and TRBJ1-1; 9 positions agree with TRBD1. Germline CDR1 reads SGHAT; CDR2 reads FQNNGV. The J segment lost 1 base and the V segment lost 8 bases, leaving 14 bases of the junction unmatched. CDR3 length: 17 amino acids. The DNA for the CDR3 is TGTGCCAGCCTTCGGGACAGGGCCCATTCCCCGAACACTGAAGCTTTCTTT. The encoded protein is CASLRDRAHSPNTEAFF.

This chain uses TRBV27 with TRBJ2-7; D unresolved. Germline V lookup: CDR1 MNHEY, CDR2 SMNVEV (reference sequence). There are 13 residues in the CDR3. V was shortened by 2 bases and J by 1 base, with 6 bases between the two germline ends. CDR3 DNA sequence: TGTGCCAGCAGTTTAAATCCTTCCTACGAGCAGTACTTC. Encoded protein: CASSLNPSYEQYF.

The V gene is TRBV30, the J gene TRBJ1-3; D perhaps matches TRBD1 (5 bases). CDR1 is GTSNPN, CDR2 SVGIG, per germline (reference sequence). The CDR3 covers 13 residues. V was shortened by 1 base and J by 3 bases, with 7 bases between the two germline ends. The CDR3 here is CAWSEDSGNTIYF. The DNA of the CDR3 is TGTGCCTGGAGTGAAGACAGTGGAAACACCATATATTTT.

The chain carries TRBV21-1 and TRBJ1-5; the table's D call, TRBD1, was not checked against the DNA. TRBV21-1 is tagged as a pseudogene. The CDR3 spans 15 residues. In DNA, the CDR3 is TGTGCCAGCAGCCTACGGGGGACAGGGCCCCAGCCCCAGCATTTT. Its translation is CASSLRGTGPQPQHF.

The rearrangement joins TRBV9 to TRBJ1-6, with 7 bases lining up with TRBD1. Losses at the gene ends were 4 bases for V and 7 bases for J; bases not matched to a gene: 11. The CDR3 has 16 residues. Germline V lookup: CDR1 SGDLS, CDR2 YYNGEE. CDR3: CASSSHRQGWNSPLHF. In DNA, the CDR3 is TGTGCCAGCAGCTCCCACCGACAGGGATGGAATTCACCCCTCCACTTT.

V and J are TRBV6-1 and TRBJ1-3; D is ambiguous. The CDR3 totals 15 residues. Trimming pared 4 bases from V and 0 bases from J, leaving 10 bases between. The germline gives CDR1 MNHNS, CDR2 SASEGT. The DNA for the CDR3 is TGTGCCAGCAGTGCTTCAAGGAGCTCTGGAAACACCATATATTTT. Translation gives CASSASRSSGNTIYF.

The chain employs TRBV19 and TRBJ2-2; 10 bases are shared with TRBD1. The CDR3 runs to 15 residues. Germline V lookup: CDR1 LNHDA, CDR2 SQIVND (reference sequence). Trimming at V came to 4 bases and at J to 3 bases, leaving 2 bases not matched to a gene. The CDR3 DNA reads as TGTGCCAGTAGTACCGACAGGGGGCACACCGGGGAGCTGTTTTTT. Residues: CASSTDRGHTGELFF.

This clone has only one observation. The chain combines TRBV5-1 with TRBJ1-2, with D tentatively TRBD1 (5 bases). The CDR3 covers 15 residues. Trimming stripped 3 bases from V and 5 bases from J, with 17 bases between. Germline lookup yields CDR1 SGHRS and CDR2 YFSETQ. Here the CDR3 DNA reads TGCGCCAGCAGCTGGGACCCCACAACGGAGTATGGCTACACCTTC. As protein: CASSWDPTTEYGYTF.